A single T cell receptor (beta chain) is shown here with its context. Its antigen is still unknown. The study separated CD4+ cells into CD45RA+ naive and CD45RA-negative memory subsets. Trimming cost V 5 bases and J 7 bases, with 15 bases left between them. This CDR3 spans 14 amino acids. CDR1 and CDR2 (germline): SGHTA, FQGNSA. The genomic DNA of each subset was split evenly across several immunoSEQ plates. Clones were sequenced by immunoSEQ multiplex PCR, and TCRdb holds only the in-frame ones, with some missing. Of roughly 2,300,000 clones in the sample, under 95% are singletons; the top ten hold about 0.36%. This sample was included in a study of shared clonotypes between healthy human individuals. Study-level results: The naive CD4 repertoires of several donors were compared, and about 5% of clonotypes were shared. In contrast to clonotypes shared by all four donors, non-shared clonotypes had lower generation probabilities.

Sequencing was done on a sample of naive CD4+ T cells from PBMCs. As for subset: CD45RA+ positively selected. This receptor was identified in a man younger than 30 in good health. Some clones in this sample may be carry-over from other donors' samples. The genes are TRBV7-2 and TRBJ2-4, with D unresolved. CDR3 bases: TGTGCCAGCAGCCAAACGGGCCTCCTCAACATTCAGTACTTC. Translating it yields CASSQTGLLNIQYF.